This T cell receptor (beta chain) appears in the sequencing data of a study of control samples from healthy donors and cancer patients. The method was immunoSEQ multiplex PCR; TCRdb's version includes in-frame clones alone and lacks a portion of them. The sample contains 40,000 to 65,000 clones, around 87% of which appear only once. This clone was observed a handful of times. The CDR3 spans 14 residues. Losses at the gene ends were 4 bases for V and 5 bases for J; bases not matched to a gene: 3. The germline V gene encodes CDR1 SGHTA and CDR2 FQGTGA. The source of this sequence is a man aged 55 to 70 with head and neck cancer. The source material was PBMCs. The chain is built from TRBV7-3 and TRBJ2-3; 10 bases are a match to TRBD1. This CDR3 is CASSSGQGLDTQYF. CDR3 DNA sequence: TGTGCCAGCAGCTCGGGACAGGGGTTAGATACGCAGTATTTT.